Following are 18 T cell receptor beta chains from one sample sequenced in a study of T cells after yellow fever vaccination. TCRdb ran MiXCR on the 5' RACE reads and lists one entry per CDR3 protein. The data show roughly 63,000 distinct CDR3 sequences, 7.4% seen once. Sequencing was performed on CD8+ T cells sorted from PBMCs, taken 15 days after the yellow fever booster vaccination. The receptors come from a man aged 30 to 45 who received the YFV17D yellow fever vaccine.

The V gene is TRBV4-3, the J gene TRBJ1-4, with 7 bases fitting TRBD1. V shed 1 base, J shed 7 bases, and the junction held 9 bases outside the gene matches. Germline lookup yields CDR1 LGHNA and CDR2 YSLEER. CDR3 length: 16 residues. CDR3 nucleotides: TGCGCCAGCAGCCAAGGACAGGGCGGCTGGAGTGAAAAACTGTTTTTT. It yields the protein CASSQGQGGWSEKLFF.

This clonotype was found many times. The V call is TRBV10-1, the J call TRBJ2-3; 13 positions match TRBD2. The CDR3 is made up of 15 amino acids. Trimming at V came to 6 bases and at J to 3 bases, leaving 3 bases not matched to a gene. Germline V gene lookup returns CDR1 WNHNN and CDR2 SYGVQD (reference sequence). In DNA, the CDR3 is TGCGCCAGCAGCCGGACTAGCGGGAGTACAGATACGCAGTATTTT. Its translation is CASSRTSGSTDTQYF.

This clonotype was counted at least ten times. The rearrangement joins TRBV28 to TRBJ2-1; no reliable D call. V lost 7 bases to trimming and J lost 8 bases, with 9 bases between them. CDR1 MDHEN and CDR2 SYDVKM come from the germline V gene. This CDR3 is 11 amino acids long. The CDR3 DNA sequence: TGTGCCAGCACCCACGCTGATGAGCAGTTCTTC. As protein: CASTHADEQFF.

This clonotype was picked up many times. The genes are TRBV7-2 and TRBJ2-7, with 11 bases that match TRBD2. The ends lost 1 base at V and 5 bases at J; junction bases unmatched: 4. Germline V gives CDR1 SGHTA, CDR2 FQGNSA. The CDR3 totals 15 residues. The CDR3 sequence: CASSLVLAGADEQYF. The CDR3 DNA reads as TGTGCCAGCAGCTTAGTACTAGCGGGAGCTGACGAGCAGTACTTC.

The table lists this clonotype with many counts. This rearrangement joins TRBV12-3 or TRBV12-4 to TRBJ2-2; D call uncertain. The CDR3 runs 15 residues. V dropped 6 bases and J dropped 0 bases, with 11 bases sitting between them. DNA of the CDR3: TGTGCCAGCAGCCATACAGAGTCGAACACCGGGGAGCTGTTTTTT. This encodes CASSHTESNTGELFF.

There are many counts of this clonotype. The chain employs TRBV5-1 and TRBJ2-7; 7 bases are shared with TRBD1. With 3 bases clipped from V and 2 bases from J, the junction kept 8 bases outside the gene matches. The germline V gene encodes CDR1 SGHRS and CDR2 YFSETQ. The CDR3 is made up of 15 amino acids. Here the CDR3 reads CASSWTGSATYEQYF. Written as DNA, the CDR3 is TGCGCCAGCAGCTGGACAGGTTCTGCTACCTACGAGCAGTACTTC.

This clonotype was seen repeatedly, ten times or more. The chain carries TRBV29-1 and TRBJ2-3; 11 bases align to TRBD2. The CDR3 sequence is 14 residues long. Germline V gene lookup returns CDR1 SQVTM and CDR2 ANQGSEA. V lost 5 bases to trimming and J lost 5 bases; unmatched junction nucleotides: 6. The CDR3 coding sequence is TGCAGCGTTCTACTAGCGGGAGTACTAGATACGCAGTATTTT. Translated, it gives CSVLLAGVLDTQYF.

The chain employs TRBV2 and TRBJ2-1; D is perhaps TRBD1 (6 bases). Germline V CDR1 and CDR2: SNHLY, FYNNEI. The CDR3 covers 15 residues. The V and J ends lost 11 bases and 7 bases respectively, with 24 bases between them. Here the CDR3 reads CAFTSDRDTENEQFF. Here the CDR3 DNA reads TGTGCCTTCACCTCCGACCGGGACACCGAAAATGAGCAGTTCTTC.

This clonotype appeared many times. The gene calls are TRBV20-1 and TRBJ2-7; 9 bases match TRBD2. The germline V gene encodes CDR1 DFQATT and CDR2 SNEGSKA (reference sequence). The CDR3 runs 14 residues. After removal of 3 bases from V and 1 base from J, the junction contained 4 bases not matched to a gene. The CDR3 reads CSARGAGGSYEQYF. The CDR3 DNA is TGCAGTGCTAGGGGGGCGGGAGGGTCCTACGAGCAGTACTTC.

There are a few counts of this clonotype. The rearrangement joins TRBV25-1 to TRBJ2-5; no definite D call. The germline gives CDR1 MGHDK, CDR2 SYGVNS. V lost 6 bases to trimming and J lost 3 bases, with 2 bases between them. CDR3 length equals 10 residues. This CDR3 reads CASRKETQYF. The CDR3 DNA reads as TGTGCCAGCAGGAAAGAGACCCAGTACTTC.

At least ten counts were recorded for this clonotype. CDR3 amino acids: CASVPYQPQHF. The CDR3 DNA follows: TGTGCTAGTGTTCCTTATCAGCCCCAGCATTTT. J is TRBJ1-5 and V is TRBV12-5; D remains ambiguous. Germline CDR1 is LGHNT and CDR2 is FRNRAP. The CDR3 runs to 11 residues. Trimming shortened V by 7 bases and J by 5 bases, and 6 bases separated the two germline ends.

This clonotype was seen only a few times. This chain joins TRBV7-2 and TRBJ1-2, with D unclear. CDR3 length: 16 amino acids. Germline lookup yields CDR1 SGHTA and CDR2 FQGNSA. Trimming took 5 bases from V and 5 from J, leaving 21 bases between them. CDR3 residues: CASSPVGVPNHYGYTF. DNA of the CDR3: TGTGCCAGCAGCCCCGTTGGGGTACCGAACCATTATGGCTACACCTTC.

This clonotype was found many times. V is TRBV7-9 and J is TRBJ1-5; the D is unclear. Germline loops: CDR1 SEHNR, CDR2 FQNEAQ (reference sequence). There are 12 residues in the CDR3. V lost 8 bases and J lost 6, with 11 bases in between. For the CDR3, the DNA is TGTGCCAGCTCAACTGGCGGTCAGCCCCAGCATTTT. Encoded protein: CASSTGGQPQHF. Looking up the rest from reference TRBV7-9 and TRBJ1-5 gives the full variable domain: DTGVSQNPRHKITKRGQNVTFRCDPISEHNRLYWYRQTLGQGPEFLTYFQNEAQLEKSRLLSDRFSAERPKGSFSTLEIQRTEQGDSAMYLCASSTGGQPQHFGDGTRLSIL.

This clonotype was seen many times. This chain connects TRBV4-3 to TRBJ2-3; 7 nucleotides line up with TRBD2. J lost 7 bases, V lost 3 bases, and 13 bases had no gene match. The germline CDR1 and CDR2 sequences are LGHNA and YSLEER. CDR3 length equals 16 residues. This CDR3 is CASSQGFGLDGNTQYF. CDR3 nucleotides: TGCGCCAGCAGCCAGGGGTTTGGACTAGATGGGAATACGCAGTATTTT.

This clonotype was seen ten or more times. V is TRBV5-1 and J is TRBJ2-3, with D perhaps TRBD1 (7 bases). The CDR3 has 16 amino acids. The germline gives CDR1 SGHRS, CDR2 YFSETQ. V shed 4 bases and J shed 0 bases, with 15 bases lying between them. CDR3 in amino acids: CASSPPRDRSTDTQYF. CDR3 DNA sequence: TGCGCCAGCAGCCCACCGCGGGACAGAAGCACAGATACGCAGTATTTT.

This clonotype was detected ten times or more. V usage is TRBV2 and J usage is TRBJ2-5, with 11 positions matching TRBD2. V was clipped by 4 bases and J by 5 bases; unmatched bases: 6. From germline, CDR1 is SNHLY and CDR2 FYNNEI. The CDR3 has 15 residues. CDR3 in amino acids: CASSVTSGSGETQYF. CDR3 nucleotide sequence: TGTGCCAGCAGTGTTACTAGCGGGAGTGGGGAGACCCAGTACTTC.

This clonotype has only one observation. This may be a read error, as it is one base from a much larger clone. The chain employs TRBV30 and TRBJ2-7; D may match TRBD1 or TRBD2 (7 bases each). CDR3 length: 14 amino acids. The V end lost 2 bases, the J end lost 6 bases, and 17 bases lay between the germline ends. Per the germline V gene, CDR1 is GTSNPN and CDR2 is SVGIG (reference sequence). The CDR3 is CAWSIGQGGLEQYF. In DNA, the CDR3 is TGTGCCTGGAGTATTGGGCAGGGGGGGCTCGAGCAGTACTTC.

This clonotype was detected ten times or more. V usage is TRBV7-9 and J usage is TRBJ2-2, with TRBD2 matching over 10 bases. The CDR3 runs 17 residues. V shed 6 bases and J 1 base; nucleotides not matched to a gene: 8. CDR1 is SEHNR and CDR2 is FQNEAQ in the germline V gene (reference sequence). This chain's CDR3 is CASRPSLAGGNTGELFF. Here the CDR3 DNA reads TGTGCCAGCAGACCGAGCTTAGCGGGAGGGAACACCGGGGAGCTGTTTTTT.